This is a list of T cell receptor beta chains from one sample in a study of response to subunit inactivated influenza vaccine. TCRdb re-called the RT-PCR reads with MiXCR, one entry per CDR3 protein. The data show more than 400,000 distinct CDR3 sequences, approximately 7.2% seen once. The sequencing used PBMCs from blood, collected less than 30 months after vaccination. The receptors were sampled from a man aged 50 to 75 who received an inactivated influenza vaccine. Each CDR3 is given without its conserved first and last residue. The order of the fields is CDR3 protein, V gene, J gene.

ASSEGGTVYEQF	TRBV7-3	TRBJ2-1
ASSYGGMDTGELF	TRBV11-1	TRBJ2-2
SVFSGSNYGYT	TRBV29-1	TRBJ1-2
SATGTGSYEQY	TRBV20-1	TRBJ2-7
ASSSTGIGTQY	TRBV7-2	TRBJ2-3
ASSLVQGTGQETQY	TRBV5-1	TRBJ2-5
SADAPGRVNEKLF	TRBV20-1	TRBJ1-4
ASSLGGTGAYKETQY	TRBV5-1	TRBJ2-5
ATSRLLNYEQY	TRBV15	TRBJ2-7
SVGGPGLASYEQY	TRBV29-1	TRBJ2-7
ATAHRPGSFVEQY	TRBV6-1	TRBJ2-7
ASIVAGLANTGELF	TRBV12-3/TRBV12-4	TRBJ2-2
SAILPPETQY	TRBV20-1	TRBJ2-5
ASSQTVNTQY	TRBV7-2	TRBJ2-3
ASSSGLSYEQY	TRBV7-2	TRBJ2-7
ATSRRSGGVNTEAF	TRBV15	TRBJ1-1
ASRDTSGSLDEQF	TRBV6-2/TRBV6-3	TRBJ2-1
ASSPRGDNEQF	TRBV9	TRBJ2-1
ASSLGPLRGKETQY	TRBV5-1	TRBJ2-5
ASSPPSRKNYEQY	TRBV12-3/TRBV12-4	TRBJ2-7
ASTLVASRTDTQY	TRBV2	TRBJ2-3
ASSPPRQGSGYT	TRBV7-9	TRBJ1-2
ASSTQRGTGDTQY	TRBV10-2	TRBJ2-3
AISPAGRDDTGELF	TRBV10-3	TRBJ2-2
ASSPLPPGELF	TRBV12-3/TRBV12-4	TRBJ2-2
ASSLVAGPTFEQY	TRBV11-2	TRBJ2-7
ASSQGGQGWLETQY	TRBV4-1	TRBJ2-5
ASSQFSRRANYGYT	TRBV3-1	TRBJ1-2
ASSTPKGDTQY	TRBV7-2	TRBJ2-3
SARPPGGGEETQY	TRBV20-1	TRBJ2-5
ASSLASPSTDTQY	TRBV5-1	TRBJ2-3
ASSVDTGGPEAF	TRBV9	TRBJ1-1
SVEVVGTDDTDTQY	TRBV29-1	TRBJ2-3
ASSLAGAVF	TRBV5-6	TRBJ1-1
ASRLAGVYNEQF	TRBV25-1	TRBJ2-1
ASGRTGSGYT	TRBV2	TRBJ1-2
ASSQVKGQGETQY	TRBV3-1	TRBJ2-5